This passage covers 29 T cell receptor beta chains from one sample sequenced in a study of T cells after yellow fever vaccination. TCRdb recomputed calls from the 5' RACE reads with MiXCR, one row per CDR3 protein. The table records under 500,000 distinct CDR3 sequences, about 17% of them present only once. The sequencing used PBMCs, collected before the yellow fever booster vaccination. The receptor source for this set is a man between 18 and 35 years old who received the YFV17D yellow fever vaccine.

V gene TRBV12-3 or TRBV12-4 combines with J gene TRBJ1-2; 8 bases line up with TRBD1. This CDR3 spans 15 amino acids. V was pared by 6 bases and J by 6 bases, with 12 bases of the junction left unmatched. DNA for the CDR3: TGTGCCAGCAGCTGGGGACAGGATCGGGGCGATGGCTACACCTTC. It translates to CASSWGQDRGDGYTF.

This clonotype has only a few counts. The CDR3 reads CASSSGLAGYQETQYF. In nucleotides, the CDR3 is TGTGCCAGCAGCTCGGGACTAGCGGGGTACCAAGAGACCCAGTACTTC. This sequence joins TRBV7-8 and TRBJ2-5; 13 nucleotides line up with TRBD2. After removal of 4 bases from V and 0 bases from J, the junction contained 2 bases not matched to a gene. Germline CDR1 SGHVS, CDR2 FQNEAQ. The CDR3 loop spans 16 amino acids.

This clonotype has a handful of counts. The chain is built from TRBV18 and TRBJ1-2; D gene uncertain. Between the trimmed V and J ends, which lost 6 bases and 5 bases, there was a span of 13 bases. Germline values: CDR1 KGHSH, CDR2 LQKENI. The CDR3 sequence is 13 residues long. CDR3 sequence: CASSETEEYGYTF. The DNA of the CDR3 is TGTGCCAGCTCCGAGACGGAGGAGTATGGCTACACCTTC.

This clonotype has just a few counts. The rearrangement uses TRBV20-1 and TRBJ2-4; either TRBD1 or TRBD2 may supply D (6 bases each). The CDR3 spans 12 residues. Trimming cost V 7 bases and J 5 bases, with 12 bases left between them. From germline, CDR1 is DFQATT and CDR2 SNEGSKA (reference sequence). In nucleotides, the CDR3 is TGCAGTGGGCGGAGGGGGGAAAACATTCAGTACTTC. It codes for CSGRRGENIQYF.

The chain joins TRBV4-3 to TRBJ2-7; possibly TRBD2 for D (5 bases). V was shortened by 1 base and J by 2 bases, with 9 bases between the two germline ends. This CDR3 has 14 amino acids. From germline, CDR1 is LGHNA and CDR2 YSLEER. CDR3 nucleotides: TGCGCCAGCAGCCAAGCCCGAGCGGCCTACGAGCAGTACTTC. Encoded protein: CASSQARAAYEQYF.

The genes are TRBV10-3 and TRBJ1-5; 8 bases line up with TRBD1. Germline V lookup: CDR1 ENHRY, CDR2 SYGVKD. V dropped 2 bases and J dropped 5; count of bases not matched to a gene: 8. The CDR3 has 16 residues. The CDR3 sequence: CAISEIDTGGDQPQHF. CDR3 coding DNA: TGTGCCATCAGTGAGATTGACACAGGGGGTGATCAGCCCCAGCATTTT.

This clonotype showed up just a few times. This chain connects TRBV7-2 to TRBJ2-1, with unresolved D. There are 15 residues in the CDR3. Germline V gives CDR1 SGHTA, CDR2 FQGNSA. V was cut by 5 bases and J by 4 bases, with 15 bases left in between. This CDR3 reads CASSPRSGLYNEQFF. CDR3 DNA: TGTGCCAGCAGCCCCCGGTCGGGTTTATACAATGAGCAGTTCTTC.

The V gene is TRBV6-1, the J gene TRBJ1-1; no reliable D call. Trimming left V 2 bases short and J 2 bases short, with 6 bases between. This CDR3 has 13 amino acids. Germline V gene sequence: CDR1 MNHNS, CDR2 SASEGT. CDR3 DNA: TGTGCCAGCAGTGAACGGGAAAACACTGAAGCTTTCTTT. Protein sequence: CASSERENTEAFF.

V is TRBV6-5 and J is TRBJ1-3, with a weak D call TRBD1 (5 bases). There are 17 residues in the CDR3. The V gene's germline CDR1 is MNHEY and CDR2 SVGAGI. The germline V and J ends were trimmed by 5 bases and 0 bases, with 17 bases remaining between them. CDR3 nucleotides: TGTGCCAGCAGTGAGCCGGGACGGAGTCTCTCTGGAAACACCATATATTTT. Translation: CASSEPGRSLSGNTIYF.

The rearrangement joins TRBV15 to TRBJ2-7; the D call may be TRBD1 or TRBD2 (5 bases each). Germline V lookup: CDR1 LNHNV, CDR2 YYDKDF (reference sequence). Trimming removed 1 base at V and 4 bases at J, with 8 bases between. The CDR3 covers 13 residues. The CDR3 loop reads CATSRGDGYEQYF. CDR3 coding DNA: TGTGCCACCAGCAGAGGGGACGGGTACGAGCAGTACTTC.

This clonotype has only a few counts. The CDR3 loop reads CASSQGGGEETQYF. CDR3 DNA sequence: TGCGCCAGCAGCCAAGGGGGCGGGGAAGAGACCCAGTACTTC. The chain employs TRBV4-1 and TRBJ2-5, with D possibly matching TRBD2 (6 bases). This CDR3 spans 14 amino acids. Germline loops: CDR1 MGHRA, CDR2 YSYEKL. V shed 1 base and J shed 3 bases, with 9 bases lying between them.

The chain is built from TRBV3-1 and TRBJ1-1; 11 nucleotides align to TRBD1. Losses at the gene ends were 4 bases for V and 6 bases for J; bases not matched to a gene: 4. The length of the CDR3 is 14 residues. Germline CDR1 is LGHDT and CDR2 is YNNKEL (reference sequence). The CDR3 is CASSRRTGGSEAFF. The CDR3 DNA reads TGTGCCAGCAGCCGTCGGACAGGGGGCTCTGAAGCTTTCTTT.

The rearrangement links TRBV24-1 to TRBJ2-3; TRBD1 agrees at 8 bases. Germline lookup yields CDR1 KGHDR and CDR2 SFDVKD. J lost 0 bases, V lost 8 bases, and 6 bases had no gene match. The CDR3 length is 15 residues. The CDR3: CATNRQGRSTDTQYF. The CDR3 bases are TGTGCCACCAACAGACAGGGGAGGAGCACAGATACGCAGTATTTT.

At least ten counts were recorded for this clonotype. The chain recombines TRBV19 with TRBJ1-2; D is undetermined. V was trimmed by 6 bases and J by 7 bases, leaving 15 bases between them. Germline CDR1 LNHDA, CDR2 SQIVND (reference sequence). The CDR3 spans 13 residues. This chain's CDR3 is CASRRSPMAGYTF. The CDR3 coding sequence is TGTGCCAGTAGAAGATCCCCGATGGCTGGCTACACCTTC.

The rearrangement joins TRBV7-2 to TRBJ2-6; 10 bases fit TRBD1. Germline V gives CDR1 SGHTA, CDR2 FQGNSA. This CDR3 spans 17 amino acids. The V segment lost 7 bases and the J segment 0 bases; nucleotides outside the gene matches: 6. The CDR3 nucleotides read TGTGCCAGCACCCGGACAGGGGGGTTCTCTGGGGCCAACGTCCTGACTTTC. Its protein is CASTRTGGFSGANVLTF.

V usage is TRBV7-2 and J usage is TRBJ1-1, with D possibly TRBD1 on 5 matching bases. There are 13 residues in the CDR3. Trimming took 6 bases from V and 5 from J, leaving 13 bases between them. Looked up from germline, CDR1 is SGHTA and CDR2 is FQGNSA. The DNA for the CDR3 is TGTGCCAGCAGTGGGGCGTCGGAGACTGAAGCTTTCTTT. Amino acids: CASSGASETEAFF.

Here the CDR3 reads CASSLGSGAASVKQFF. CDR3 nucleotides: TGTGCCAGCAGCTTGGGGAGCGGCGCAGCGTCGGTGAAGCAGTTCTTC. V gene TRBV7-9 combines with J gene TRBJ2-1, with a tentative D call TRBD2 (5 bases). The germline V and J ends were trimmed by 3 bases and 11 bases, with 23 bases remaining between them. Germline V lookup: CDR1 SEHNR, CDR2 FQNEAQ (reference sequence). This CDR3 comprises 16 residues.

This clonotype was seen more than once but under ten times. The J gene is TRBJ2-5, the V gene TRBV4-1, with TRBD1 as a possible D gene (6 bases). Germline V lookup: CDR1 MGHRA, CDR2 YSYEKL. The CDR3 covers 14 residues. Trimming took 5 bases from V and 4 from J, leaving 14 bases between them. CDR3: CASSGWQGLETQYF. The CDR3 bases are TGCGCCAGCAGCGGGTGGCAGGGGCTAGAGACCCAGTACTTC.

The rearrangement uses TRBV6-6 and TRBJ2-1; 8 bases match TRBD1. Trimming cost V 7 bases and J 9 bases; bases outside gene matches: 11. This CDR3 is 14 amino acids long. Germline-derived CDR1 and CDR2 are MNHNY and SVGAGI (reference sequence). This CDR3 is CASMSRGLGGEQFF. The DNA for the CDR3 is TGTGCCAGCATGAGCAGGGGGCTTGGAGGTGAGCAGTTCTTC.

This clonotype was seen more than once but under ten times. The V call is TRBV6-6, the J call TRBJ1-1; D is ambiguous. The germline CDR1 and CDR2 sequences are MNHNY and SVGAGI (reference sequence). The length of the CDR3 is 10 residues. V lost 8 bases and J 5 bases, leaving 6 bases between the germline ends. Here the CDR3 DNA reads TGTGCCAGCGAGGAGACTGAAGCTTTCTTT. This gives the protein CASEETEAFF.

The V and J genes are TRBV27 and TRBJ1-1; possible D gene TRBD1, 5 bases. This CDR3 contains 14 residues. The germline V and J ends were trimmed by 6 bases and 5 bases, with 16 bases remaining between them. Germline V gene lookup returns CDR1 MNHEY and CDR2 SMNVEV (reference sequence). CDR3 DNA: TGTGCCAGCAGCCGCAGGGTTGCCCTTACTGAAGCTTTCTTT. Protein: CASSRRVALTEAFF.

The genes are TRBV5-6 and TRBJ2-5, with D hard to call. Germline V lookup: CDR1 SGHDT, CDR2 YYEEEE. The ends were cut back, 1 base at V and 5 bases at J, with 9 bases in the middle. CDR3 size: 13 residues. CDR3 in DNA: TGTGCCAGCAGCTTGCGGCAGACGGAGACCCAGTACTTC. Translating gives CASSLRQTETQYF.

The genes are TRBV5-5 and TRBJ2-3, with D unclear. The germline V and J ends were trimmed by 6 bases and 5 bases, with 10 bases remaining between them. CDR1 SGHKS and CDR2 YYEKEE come from the germline V gene (reference sequence). CDR3 length equals 12 residues. This chain's CDR3 is CASTPPGDTQYF. The CDR3 bases are TGTGCCAGCACCCCGCCGGGAGATACGCAGTATTTT.

The chain combines TRBV7-9 with TRBJ1-2; possible D gene TRBD1, 6 bases. There are 15 residues in the CDR3. V dropped 4 bases and J dropped 7 bases, with 19 bases sitting between them. Germline V gene sequence: CDR1 SEHNR, CDR2 FQNEAQ (reference sequence). For the CDR3, the DNA is TGTGCCAGCAGCTCGTCGCGGGGGCACGTAGGTGGCTACACCTTC. This encodes CASSSSRGHVGGYTF.

The chain employs TRBV24-1 and TRBJ2-2; 7 positions match TRBD1. The CDR3 totals 13 residues. Germline trimming cut 9 bases from V and 6 bases from J; bases unmatched to any gene: 6. Germline V gives CDR1 KGHDR, CDR2 SFDVKD. CDR3 DNA sequence: TGTGCCACCGGAGACAGGGTCGCCGGGGAGCTGTTTTTT. It yields the protein CATGDRVAGELFF.

V usage is TRBV4-3 and J usage is TRBJ2-1; 9 bases agree with TRBD1. Germline CDR1 LGHNA, CDR2 YSLEER. CDR3 size: 15 residues. The V and J ends lost 6 bases and 4 bases, in that order; junction bases with no gene match: 7. The CDR3 DNA reads as TGCGCCAGCAGTAATACCGGGACAGGGTACAATGAGCAGTTCTTC. The encoded protein is CASSNTGTGYNEQFF.

This clonotype was seen more than once but under ten times. The chain carries TRBV19 and TRBJ2-3; 9 bases are a match to TRBD2. Germline V CDR1 and CDR2: LNHDA, SQIVND (reference sequence). V shed 10 bases and J 6 bases; nucleotides not matched to a gene: 14. The CDR3 totals 15 residues. The CDR3 protein is CATAGSSGRRDTQYF. CDR3 nucleotides: TGTGCCACCGCGGGGTCCAGCGGGAGGCGGGATACGCAGTATTTT.

The CDR3 spells CSVGQGIGEQYF. DNA for the CDR3: TGCAGCGTTGGACAGGGGATTGGTGAGCAGTACTTC. The V call is TRBV29-1, the J call TRBJ2-7; 8 positions match TRBD1. Trimming removed 4 bases from V and 7 bases from J; junction bases left unmatched: 6. This CDR3 contains 12 residues. Looked up from germline, CDR1 is SQVTM and CDR2 is ANQGSEA.

This clonotype was seen a few times. This chain joins TRBV19 and TRBJ2-7; tentative D call: TRBD2 (6 bases). V was pared by 8 bases and J by 7 bases, with 21 bases between. This CDR3 comprises 14 residues. Germline V gene lookup returns CDR1 LNHDA and CDR2 SQIVND (reference sequence). The CDR3 bases are TGTGCCAGTCGCTCGGGGCACCTCGGGGGTGAGCAGTACTTC. Translating it yields CASRSGHLGGEQYF.